This T cell receptor beta chain was observed in a study of T cells in Graves' hyperthyroidism and ophthalmopathy (dated by TCRdb to the late 2010s). With respect to the entire study: Peripheral blood samples were taken at initial diagnosis, before any treatment was given. An independent validation cohort of under 20 hyperthyroidism patients and some 15 patients who later progressed to ophthalmopathy tested prospective prediction of ophthalmopathy. TCR Vbeta CDR3 sequencing of 135 peripheral blood samples (43 ophthalmopathy, 75 to 80 hyperthyroidism and some 17 progressor patients) is reported in the paper. To identify distinguishing TCR V-J signatures, a discovery cohort of about 100 patients was used, comprising 40 to 45 with Graves' ophthalmopathy and around 60 with stable Graves' hyperthyroidism. In several Graves' hyperthyroidism patients, the study also compared T-cell repertoires from thyroid tissue with T-cell repertoires from blood. Once sampling was done, hyperthyroidism patients were given methimazole at a starting dose of 30 mg daily, whereas ophthalmopathy patients were given high-dose intravenous methylprednisolone. The approximately 90 discovery patients were randomly split 7:3 into training and test sets. The research as a whole found: Most expanded thyroid clonotypes (frequency above 0.001) were also detected in blood, a finding suggesting that blood repertoires may reflect thyroid immune responses. No statistical method was used to set the sample size in advance, and investigators knew the group allocation. During validation, the model predicted progression to ophthalmopathy a median of around six months ahead of onset, with around 70% sensitivity and less than 85% specificity. In cross-validation, a model built on a 13 V-J signature told ophthalmopathy apart from stable hyperthyroidism with less than 90% sensitivity and around 81% specificity, and in testing the same model reached 80%/75%.

The TCR beta CDR3 regions were amplified from RNA transcripts. The TCR CDR3 was subjected to a first round of RT-PCR using the HTBI primer set and the Qiagen OneStep RT-PCR kit. A second multiplex PCR round built the libraries, followed by size selection and purification. Paired-end sequencing of the libraries was performed with 100 bp reads on an Illumina HiSeq2000. The study's own analysis went as follows. SOAPnuke was used to process the raw data, throwing out any read that contained adapters or uncalled bases, had a mean Phred below 15, or lacked an exact constant-primer or identifier match. High-quality paired reads were merged with COPE v1.2.5, and unique nucleotide sequences were defined as clonotypes. Clonotypes were aligned to IMGT TRBV, TRBD and TRBJ reference segments using MiTCR v1.1. Analysis was restricted to V-J combinations with a frequency above 0.0001, which covered roughly 99% of repertoires. The TCS score was defined as the ratio of F50 (clonal expansion) to E x V (chaos), calculated using BLOSUM62-based TCRdist between CDR3 peptides within each V-J. Welch's t-statistics and random forest reduced fewer than 550 V-J features to about 12, which were used in a naive Bayes classifier (R e1071). The public sequencing data were trimmed at Q25 with fastp and processed into clonotypes with MiXCR by TCRdb, which kept only in-frame beta chains. Duplicate CDR3 protein sequences are folded into a single record with the most common DNA and genes. V and J calls and clone size were set by TCRdb, not the authors. In this sample the table shows approximately 400,000 distinct CDR3 sequences, around 16% of which occur a single time. The leading ten clones occupy about 30% of the sample.

Hyperthyroidism patients were newly diagnosed, had a disease duration of under 2 months, and were aged 18 to 65 years. Patients with uncontrolled infections, other autoimmune diseases, pregnancy or lactation were excluded. Diagnoses relied on clinical symptoms, serum thyroxine and TRAb, thyroid ultrasound and orbital computed tomography. For progressor patients, blood was drawn at the first diagnosis of hyperthyroidism, before any ophthalmopathy symptoms had appeared. Ficoll-Paque density gradient centrifugation was used to isolate PBMCs from around 10 ml of fresh peripheral blood. Progressor patients were first diagnosed with Graves' hyperthyroidism and then developed ophthalmopathy during follow-up. Total RNA was extracted using Trizol reagent, and RNA quality was assessed on an Agilent 2100 Bioanalyzer. V is cut back by 4 bases and J by 2 bases, with 15 bases in the junction unmatched. Including the terminal cysteine and phenylalanine, the CDR3 comprises 19 residues. Only the CDR3 DNA is retained, 57 bases long and in frame from the first base. The CDR1 and CDR2 encoded by the germline V gene (reference sequence) are SGHKS and YYEKEE.

A remark on this clonotype: Its antigen is still unknown. Per-base qualities were not stored, and no clone one base away is much larger.

The sample taken for sequencing was blood. The rearranged segments are TRBV5-5 and TRBJ2-3, with TRBD2 identical over 11 junction bases. The clonotype was recovered from a woman aged 18-29 years with Graves' hyperthyroidism that later progressed to Graves' ophthalmopathy. The CDR3: CASSTYPGTSGLFTDTQYF. The DNA sequence is given as TGTGCCAGCAGCACATACCCCGGGACTAGCGGACTATTCACAGATACGCAGTATTTT.